The clone carrying this T cell receptor (beta chain) was observed many times. Antigen unknown. The data are from a study of breast tumors, draining lymph nodes, adjacent tissues. This CDR3 comprises 17 residues. Trimming took 6 bases from V and 8 from J; bases not matched to a gene: 17. The germline gives CDR1 SNHLY, CDR2 FYNNEI. The lymph nodes were axillary draining lymph nodes from breast cancer patients. TCRdb reanalysed the multiplex PCR reads using MiXCR and keeps one entry per CDR3 protein. The sample holds about 270,000 distinct CDR3 sequences, roughly 30% seen once. Study findings and constraints: Findings are consistent with lymph node origin and intratumoral expansion of most tumor T cells.

V and J are TRBV2 and TRBJ2-3, with 10 bases fitting TRBD2. The source of this sequence is a female donor with breast cancer. Some clones in this sample may be carry-over from other donors' samples. Source material: axillary lymph node tissue. The CDR3 DNA sequence: TGTGCCAGCAGCCCATTACTAGCGGGACTCCCGGGGGGTACGCAGTATTTT. Translated, it gives CASSPLLAGLPGGTQYF.